This T cell receptor beta chain was captured in a study of neurological immune-mediated disorders. The CDR3 totals 15 residues. Trimming left V 1 base short and J 0 bases short, with 9 bases between. CDR1 and CDR2 (germline): MGHRA, YSYEKL. This clonotype has a count of ten or more. Its antigen remains unidentified. The study's findings and limits: Patients with HTLV-1-associated myelopathy showed the most TCR clonal expansion. Those with multiple sclerosis showed the least, falling below healthy controls.

From the 5' RACE reads, TCRdb called clonotypes with MiXCR, one entry per CDR3 protein. This sample has 33,000 or so distinct CDR3 sequences; under 7.5% occur once, and the top ten carry 4.4%. The chain combines TRBV4-1 with TRBJ1-2; D possibly corresponds to TRBD1 (5 bases). The material sequenced was PBMCs. This sequence originates from a woman aged 35 to 49 in good health. The CDR3 loop is CASSQVEGSNYGYTF. The CDR3 nucleotides read TGCGCCAGCAGCCAAGTAGAGGGGTCTAACTATGGCTACACCTTC.